The table lists the clone carrying this T cell receptor (beta chain) with a few counts. The CDR3 extends over 12 amino acids. Trimming stripped 4 bases from V and 7 bases from J, with 7 bases between. Per the germline V gene, CDR1 is MNHEY and CDR2 is SMNVEV (reference sequence). This sample was included in a study of blood T cell repertoires in COVID-19. In the study's own analysis: Reference gene primer amplification in the assay estimated nucleated cell counts. Sequenced by immunoSEQ multiplex PCR; TCRdb stores in-frame clones only, minus some. Clone size and the V and J calls come from that table; the DNA yielded D and trimming. There are approximately 140,000 clones in the sample; 85% to 90% occur only once, and roughly 1.2% lies in the top ten.

The chain has TRBV27 and TRBJ2-2, with unresolved D. Sequencing was performed on PBMCs or T cells enriched from blood (not recorded which). This sequence originates from a woman aged 30 to 39 with acute COVID-19. CDR3 DNA sequence: TGTGCCAGCAGTTCCTTTCTCGGGGAGCTGTTTTTT. This codes for CASSSFLGELFF.